A selection of T cell receptor beta chains follows, all from one sample in a study of cytomegalovirus exposure and HLA in healthy donors. Generated by immunoSEQ multiplex PCR, the TCRdb table keeps only in-frame clones and is missing some. In the table there are 200,000 to 300,000 clones, more than 85% of which are singletons. The sample taken for sequencing was PBMCs. The receptors originated from a man in his late teens or twenties in good health and CMV-seropositive. Each CDR3 is given with its conserved first and last residue. A D gene is named only where the DNA matches it firmly. The size field is filled for only some rows; it gives once, few, many or a size class.

abundance	v_gene	j_gene	d_gene	CDR3aa	CDR3nt
.	TRBV5-8	TRBJ1-3	.	CASSLGKVALSGNTIYF	TGTGCCAGCAGCTTGGGCAAGGTAGCCCTCTCTGGAAACACCATATATTTT
.	TRBV5-1	TRBJ1-4	TRBD1	CASSSGDSPIGEKLFF	TGCGCCAGCAGCTCGGGGGACAGTCCTATCGGGGAAAAACTGTTTTTT
once	TRBV6-5	TRBJ2-2	TRBD2	CASSYGLVSGELFF	TGTGCCAGCAGTTACGGACTAGTGAGCGGGGAGCTGTTTTTT
.	TRBV11-1	TRBJ2-1	TRBD2	CASSLFASGINEQFF	TGTGCCAGCAGCTTATTCGCTAGCGGGATCAATGAGCAGTTCTTC
once	TRBV5-6	TRBJ1-1	.	CASSLGWRGTEAFF	TGTGCCAGCAGCTTGGGATGGAGAGGAACTGAAGCTTTCTTT
few	TRBV15	TRBJ1-1	.	CATSGHSEGYAEAFF	TGTGCCACCAGCGGACATTCCGAGGGGTATGCTGAAGCTTTCTTT
.	TRBV10-2	TRBJ2-7	TRBD1	CASSGGQVVTYEQYF	TGCGCCAGCAGTGGCGGACAGGTAGTAACCTACGAGCAGTACTTC
once	TRBV6-6	TRBJ1-1	.	CASRLQMNTEAFF	TGTGCCAGCAGACTACAGATGAACACTGAAGCTTTCTTT
.	TRBV2	TRBJ1-2	.	CASTPDRFYGYTF	TGTGCCAGCACCCCTGACAGATTCTATGGCTACACCTTC
.	TRBV6-5	TRBJ1-2	TRBD1	CASSTRTGENGYTF	TGTGCCAGCAGTACAAGGACAGGGGAGAATGGCTACACCTTC
.	TRBV28	TRBJ1-4	.	CASSPADLVDEKLFF	TGTGCCAGCAGTCCGGCGGACCTAGTGGATGAAAAACTGTTTTTT
.	TRBV30	TRBJ2-7	TRBD2	CAWSWGGQEQYF	TGTGCCTGGAGCTGGGGAGGGCAAGAGCAGTACTTC
.	TRBV30	TRBJ1-2	.	CAWSLGDGYTF	TGTGCCTGGAGTTTGGGGGATGGCTACACCTTC
few	TRBV9	TRBJ1-2	TRBD1	CASSTAGTGVFDGYTF	TGTGCCAGCAGCACTGCCGGGACAGGAGTGTTCGATGGCTACACCTTC
.	TRBV27	TRBJ1-4	.	CASTTSGEKLFF	TGTGCCAGCACTACAAGTGGTGAAAAACTGTTTTTT
.	TRBV10-3	TRBJ2-7	.	CAIRSAASYEQYF	TGTGCCATCAGGAGTGCGGCTAGCTACGAGCAGTACTTC
.	TRBV7-8	TRBJ1-1	.	CASSGALNTEAFF	TGTGCCAGCTCAGGGGCACTAAACACTGAAGCTTTCTTT
.	TRBV2	TRBJ2-7	TRBD1	CASSRDRTGEQYF	TGTGCCAGCAGCCGGGACAGGACGGGCGAGCAGTACTTC
.	TRBV7-8	TRBJ2-5	TRBD2	CASSSDGGVTQYF	TGTGCCAGCAGCTCTGACGGGGGGGTGACCCAGTACTTC
.	TRBV27	TRBJ1-1	.	CASSRLAAAVTEAFF	TGTGCCAGCAGTCGTCTTGCGGCTGCGGTCACTGAAGCTTTCTTT
.	TRBV18	TRBJ1-4	.	CASSRSTNEKLFF	TGTGCCAGCTCACGTTCAACTAATGAAAAACTGTTTTTT
.	TRBV5-1	TRBJ2-7	.	CASSFDSNPYEQYF	TGCGCCAGCAGCTTCGACAGTAACCCCTACGAGCAGTACTTC
.	TRBV2	TRBJ1-1	TRBD1	CASSGWDRGAAFF	TGTGCCAGTAGTGGTTGGGACAGGGGTGCTGCTTTCTTT
.	TRBV4-2	TRBJ1-2	.	CASSEWGTDGYTF	TGTGCCAGCAGTGAGTGGGGGACGGATGGCTACACCTTC
.	TRBV4-1	TRBJ2-5	.	CASSPRQDQETQYF	TGCGCCAGCAGCCCGAGGCAGGACCAAGAGACCCAGTACTTC
.	TRBV7-6	TRBJ2-2	.	CASSPGGRGTSNTGELFF	TGTGCCAGCAGCCCCGGTGGTCGGGGAACCTCGAACACCGGGGAGCTGTTTTTT
.	TRBV29-1	TRBJ1-2	.	CSVDGPVRGYTF	TGCAGCGTTGACGGTCCGGTGAGAGGCTACACCTTC
.	TRBV4-1	TRBJ2-6	.	CASSHAQGGTNSGANVLTF	TGCGCCAGCAGCCATGCACAGGGAGGTACCAACTCTGGGGCCAACGTCCTGACTTTC
.	TRBV5-5	TRBJ1-5	.	CASSPGQYHQPQHF	TGTGCCAGCAGCCCCGGACAGTACCATCAGCCCCAGCATTTT
.	TRBV13	TRBJ2-7	.	CASSLEPLYYEQYF	TGTGCCAGCAGCTTAGAACCTCTTTACTACGAGCAGTACTTC
once	TRBV4-1	TRBJ1-4	TRBD1	CASSQDRGQGWEKLFF	TGCGCCAGCAGCCAAGATAGGGGACAGGGTTGGGAAAAACTGTTTTTT
once	TRBV28	TRBJ1-2	.	CASGADGYTF	TGTGCCAGCGGGGCGGATGGCTACACCTTC
.	TRBV29-1	TRBJ2-7	.	CSAGGQMVDYEQYF	TGCAGCGCCGGAGGACAGATGGTTGACTACGAGCAGTACTTC
few	TRBV9	TRBJ2-7	TRBD1	CASSQGQGATYEQYF	TGTGCCAGCAGTCAAGGACAGGGGGCAACCTACGAGCAGTACTTC
.	TRBV5-6	TRBJ2-6	.	CASSPATSSGANVLTF	TGTGCCAGCAGCCCTGCGACTAGCTCTGGGGCCAACGTCCTGACTTTC
.	TRBV7-2	TRBJ2-7	.	CASSQKISGVEQYF	TGTGCCAGCAGCCAAAAAATCTCCGGGGTCGAGCAGTACTTC
.	TRBV2	TRBJ2-1	.	CATSRDRYNEQFF	TGTGCCACATCTCGGGACCGATACAATGAGCAGTTCTTC
.	TRBV6-5	TRBJ2-7	.	CASRIDGPTYEQYF	TGTGCCAGCAGGATAGACGGACCTACTTACGAGCAGTACTTC
.	TRBV9	TRBJ1-1	.	CASSVGGEHEAFF	TGTGCCAGCAGCGTAGGGGGGGAACATGAAGCTTTCTTT
.	TRBV25-1	TRBJ1-4	TRBD1	CASTGTATNEKLFF	TGTGCCAGCACCGGGACAGCAACTAATGAAAAACTGTTTTTT
.	TRBV28	TRBJ2-7	.	CASSLSPRYEQYF	TGTGCCAGCAGTTTATCCCCTAGGTACGAGCAGTACTTC
.	TRBV11-2	TRBJ2-2	.	CASSLGFGGTGELFF	TGTGCCAGCAGCTTAGGATTTGGGGGTACCGGGGAGCTGTTTTTT